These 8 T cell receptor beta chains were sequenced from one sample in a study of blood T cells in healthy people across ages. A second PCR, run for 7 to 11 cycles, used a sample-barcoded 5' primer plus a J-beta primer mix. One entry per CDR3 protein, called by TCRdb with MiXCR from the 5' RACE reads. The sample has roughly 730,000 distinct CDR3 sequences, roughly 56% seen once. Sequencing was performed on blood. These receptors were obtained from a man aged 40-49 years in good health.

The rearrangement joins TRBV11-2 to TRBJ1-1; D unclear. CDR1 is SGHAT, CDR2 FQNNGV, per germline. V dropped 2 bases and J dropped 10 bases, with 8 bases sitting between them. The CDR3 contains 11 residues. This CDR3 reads CASSLTSGAFF. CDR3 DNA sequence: TGTGCCAGCAGCTTAACATCCGGAGCTTTCTTT.

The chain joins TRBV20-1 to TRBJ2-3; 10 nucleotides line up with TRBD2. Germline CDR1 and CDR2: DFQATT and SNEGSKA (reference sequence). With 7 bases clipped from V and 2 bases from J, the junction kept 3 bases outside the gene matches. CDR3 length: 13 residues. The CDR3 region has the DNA TGCAGTGGGCTAGCGGGGGCCACAGATACGCAGTATTTT. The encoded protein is CSGLAGATDTQYF.

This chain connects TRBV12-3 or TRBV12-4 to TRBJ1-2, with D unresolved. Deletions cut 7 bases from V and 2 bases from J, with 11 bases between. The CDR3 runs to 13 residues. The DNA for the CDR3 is TGTGCCAGCACGGCTCCGGTAAACTATGGCTACACCTTC. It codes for CASTAPVNYGYTF.

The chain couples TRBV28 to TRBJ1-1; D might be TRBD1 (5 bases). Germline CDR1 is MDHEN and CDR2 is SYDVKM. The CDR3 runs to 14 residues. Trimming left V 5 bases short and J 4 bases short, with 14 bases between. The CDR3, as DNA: TGTGCCAGCAGTGGGGGTTTGAACCCCACTGAAGCTTTCTTT. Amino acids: CASSGGLNPTEAFF. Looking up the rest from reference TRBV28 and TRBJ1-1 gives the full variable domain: DVKVTQSSRYLVKRTGEKVFLECVQDMDHENMFWYRQDPGLGLRLIYFSYDVKMKEKGDIPEGYSVSREKKERFSLILESASTNQTSMYLCASSGGLNPTEAFFGQGTRLTVV.

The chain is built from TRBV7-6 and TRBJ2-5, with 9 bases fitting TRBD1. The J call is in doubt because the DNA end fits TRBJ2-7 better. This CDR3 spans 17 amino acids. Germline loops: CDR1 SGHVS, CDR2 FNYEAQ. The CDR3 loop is CASSLAAAGTGLHEQYF. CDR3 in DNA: TGTGCCAGCAGCTTAGCCGCCGCCGGGACAGGGTTACACGAGCAGTACTTC.

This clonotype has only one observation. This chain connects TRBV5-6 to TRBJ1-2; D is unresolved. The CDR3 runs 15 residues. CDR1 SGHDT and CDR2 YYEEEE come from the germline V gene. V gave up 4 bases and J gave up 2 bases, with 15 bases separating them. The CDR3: CASSLPPWGNYGYTF. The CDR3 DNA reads TGTGCCAGCAGCCTCCCCCCGTGGGGAAACTATGGCTACACCTTC.

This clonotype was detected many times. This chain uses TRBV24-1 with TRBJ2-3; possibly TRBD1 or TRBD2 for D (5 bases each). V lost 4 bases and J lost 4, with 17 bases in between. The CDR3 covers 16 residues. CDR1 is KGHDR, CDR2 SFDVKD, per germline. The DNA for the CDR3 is TGTGCCACCAGTGAACCCGGGGCAGAGTCGTCAGATACGCAGTATTTT. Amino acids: CATSEPGAESSDTQYF.

CDR3 amino acids: CASSVARTGPNEKLFF. The CDR3 coding sequence is TGTGCCAGCAGCGTCGCTAGGACAGGGCCTAATGAAAAACTGTTTTTT. The J gene is TRBJ1-4, the V gene TRBV7-2, with 8 bases aligning to TRBD1. With V trimmed by 5 bases and J by 3 bases, 8 bases remained unmatched. The germline gives CDR1 SGHTA, CDR2 FQGNSA. The CDR3 sequence is 16 residues long.